The clone carrying this T cell receptor beta chain was found many times. The antigen is undetermined. These data originate in a study of early T cells in non-severe SARS-CoV-2 infection. Study conclusions and caveats: Matches to VDJdb favored anti-spike CD8 responses and missed private and CD4 specificities.

Researchers tagged individual cDNA molecules with unique molecular identifiers. MiXCR, applied by TCRdb to the 5' RACE reads, yields one record per CDR3 protein. The sample consists of about 20,000 distinct CDR3 sequences, 4.5% to 5% of them appearing once. The sequenced material came from whole blood. This TCR came from an adult who was a healthcare worker with PCR-confirmed SARS-CoV-2 infection or an uninfected control (not recorded which).

Written as DNA, the CDR3 is TGTGCCATCAGTTCTTTAACTAGCGTCGGTGAGCAGTTCTTC. This codes for CAISSLTSVGEQFF. The chain couples TRBV10-3 to TRBJ2-1, with 7 positions matching TRBD2. The CDR3 is made up of 14 amino acids. V was clipped by 5 bases and J by 9 bases; unmatched bases: 10. The germline CDR1 and CDR2 sequences are ENHRY and SYGVKD.